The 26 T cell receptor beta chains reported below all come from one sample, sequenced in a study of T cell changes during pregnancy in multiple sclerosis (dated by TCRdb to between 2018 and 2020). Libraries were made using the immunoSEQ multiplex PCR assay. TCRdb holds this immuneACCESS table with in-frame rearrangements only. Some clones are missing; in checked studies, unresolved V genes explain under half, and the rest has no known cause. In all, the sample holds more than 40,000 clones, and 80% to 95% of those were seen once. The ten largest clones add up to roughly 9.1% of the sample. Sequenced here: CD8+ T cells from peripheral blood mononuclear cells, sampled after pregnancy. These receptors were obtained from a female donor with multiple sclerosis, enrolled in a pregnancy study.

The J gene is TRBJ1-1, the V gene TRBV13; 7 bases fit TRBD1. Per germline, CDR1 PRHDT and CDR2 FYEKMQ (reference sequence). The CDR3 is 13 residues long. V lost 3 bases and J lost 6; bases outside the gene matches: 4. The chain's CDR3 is CASSFLQGAEAFF. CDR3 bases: TGTGCCAGCAGCTTTCTTCAGGGGGCTGAAGCTTTCTTT.

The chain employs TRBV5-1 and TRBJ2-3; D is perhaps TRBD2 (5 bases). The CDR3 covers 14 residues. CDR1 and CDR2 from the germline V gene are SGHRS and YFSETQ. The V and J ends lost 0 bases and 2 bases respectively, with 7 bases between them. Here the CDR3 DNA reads TGCGCCAGCAGCTTGGGCGGGCACACAGATACGCAGTATTTT. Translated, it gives CASSLGGHTDTQYF.

CDR3 protein: CASSLLPPGSEDEKLFF. The CDR3 nucleotides read TGCGCCAGCAGCTTGTTGCCACCCGGGTCTGAGGATGAAAAACTGTTTTTT. The genes are TRBV5-1 and TRBJ1-4; no definite D call. The CDR3 has 17 residues. The V gene lost 1 base and the J gene lost 6 bases, with 19 bases spanning the gap. The germline CDR1 and CDR2 sequences are SGHRS and YFSETQ.

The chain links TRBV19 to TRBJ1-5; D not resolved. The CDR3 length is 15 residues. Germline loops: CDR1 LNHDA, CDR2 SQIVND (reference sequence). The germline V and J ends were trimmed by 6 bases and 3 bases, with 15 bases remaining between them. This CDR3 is CASRPSTWNNQPQHF. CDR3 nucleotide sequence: TGTGCCAGTAGGCCCTCGACATGGAACAATCAGCCCCAGCATTTT.

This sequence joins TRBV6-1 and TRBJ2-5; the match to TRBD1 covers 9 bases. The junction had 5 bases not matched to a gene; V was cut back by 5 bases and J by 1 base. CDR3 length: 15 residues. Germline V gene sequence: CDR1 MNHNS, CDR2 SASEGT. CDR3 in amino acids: CASSIGTGTQETQYF. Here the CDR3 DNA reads TGTGCCAGCAGTATCGGGACAGGGACCCAAGAGACCCAGTACTTC.

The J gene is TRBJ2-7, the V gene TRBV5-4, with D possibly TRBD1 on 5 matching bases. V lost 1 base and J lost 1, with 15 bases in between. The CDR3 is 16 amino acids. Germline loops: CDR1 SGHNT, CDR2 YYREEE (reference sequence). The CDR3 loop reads CASSLSAGMGSYEQYF. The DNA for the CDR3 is TGTGCCAGCAGCTTGAGTGCAGGGATGGGTTCCTACGAGCAGTACTTC.

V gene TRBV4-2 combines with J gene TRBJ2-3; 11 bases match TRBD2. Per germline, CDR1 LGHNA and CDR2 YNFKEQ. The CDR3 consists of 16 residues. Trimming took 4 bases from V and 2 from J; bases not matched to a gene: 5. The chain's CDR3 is CASSLGTSGYTDTQYF. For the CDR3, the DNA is TGTGCCAGCAGCCTCGGGACTAGCGGATACACAGATACGCAGTATTTT.

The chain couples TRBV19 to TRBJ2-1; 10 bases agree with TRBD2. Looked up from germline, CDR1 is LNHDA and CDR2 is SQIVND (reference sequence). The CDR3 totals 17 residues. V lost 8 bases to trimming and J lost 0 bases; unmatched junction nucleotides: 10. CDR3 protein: CASVASGRVSSYNEQFF. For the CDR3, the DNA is TGTGCCAGTGTAGCCAGCGGGAGGGTTAGCTCCTACAATGAGCAGTTCTTC. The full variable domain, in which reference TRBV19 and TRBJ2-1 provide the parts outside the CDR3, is DGGITQSPKYLFRKEGQNVTLSCEQNLNHDAMYWYRQDPGQGLRLIYYSQIVNDFQKGDIAEGYSVSREKKESFPLTVTSAQKNPTAFYLCASVASGRVSSYNEQFFGPGTRLTVL.

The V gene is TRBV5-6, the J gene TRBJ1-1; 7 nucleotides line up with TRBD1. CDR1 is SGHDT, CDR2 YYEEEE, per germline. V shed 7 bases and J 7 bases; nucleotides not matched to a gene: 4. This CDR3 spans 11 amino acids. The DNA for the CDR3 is TGTGCCAGCCAGAACAGGGGTGAAGCTTTCTTT. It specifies CASQNRGEAFF.

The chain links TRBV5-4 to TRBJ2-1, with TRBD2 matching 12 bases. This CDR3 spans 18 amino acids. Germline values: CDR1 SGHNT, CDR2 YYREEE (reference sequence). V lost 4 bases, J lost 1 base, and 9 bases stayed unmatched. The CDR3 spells CASSPGLAGPRSYNEQFF. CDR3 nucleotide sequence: TGTGCCAGCAGCCCTGGACTAGCGGGGCCCCGGTCCTACAATGAGCAGTTCTTC.

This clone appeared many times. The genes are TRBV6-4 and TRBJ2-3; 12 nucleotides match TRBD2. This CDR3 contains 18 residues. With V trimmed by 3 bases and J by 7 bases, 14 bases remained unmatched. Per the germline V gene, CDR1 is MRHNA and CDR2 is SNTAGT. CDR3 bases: TGTGCCAGCAGTGATACTAGCGGGAGGCTCGAAATAGGGAATACGCAGTATTTT. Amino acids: CASSDTSGRLEIGNTQYF.

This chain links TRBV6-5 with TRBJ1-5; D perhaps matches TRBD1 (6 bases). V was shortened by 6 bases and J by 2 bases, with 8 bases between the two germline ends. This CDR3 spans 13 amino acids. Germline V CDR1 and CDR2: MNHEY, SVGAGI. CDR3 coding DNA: TGTGCCAGCAGACACAGGGGCAATCAGCCCCAGCATTTT. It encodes CASRHRGNQPQHF.

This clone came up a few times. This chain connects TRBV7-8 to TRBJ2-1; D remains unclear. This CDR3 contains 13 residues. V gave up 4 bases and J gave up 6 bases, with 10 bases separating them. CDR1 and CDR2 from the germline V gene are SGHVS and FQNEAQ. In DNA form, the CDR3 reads TGTGCCAGCAGCTCCTCTGTCAGCAATGAGCAGTTCTTC. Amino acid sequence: CASSSSVSNEQFF.

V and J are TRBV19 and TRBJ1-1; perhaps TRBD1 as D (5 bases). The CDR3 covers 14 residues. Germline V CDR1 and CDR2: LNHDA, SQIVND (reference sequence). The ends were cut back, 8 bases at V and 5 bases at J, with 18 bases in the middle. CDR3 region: CASRTYTRGTEAFF. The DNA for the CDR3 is TGTGCCAGTCGTACTTACACCCGGGGGACTGAAGCTTTCTTT.

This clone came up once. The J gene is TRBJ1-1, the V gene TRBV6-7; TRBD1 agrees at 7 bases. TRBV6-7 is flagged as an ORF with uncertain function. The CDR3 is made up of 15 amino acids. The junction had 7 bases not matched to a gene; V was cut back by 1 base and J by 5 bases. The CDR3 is CASSYLAGGGTEAFF. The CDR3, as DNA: TGTGCCAGCAGTTACTTGGCAGGGGGAGGTACTGAAGCTTTCTTT.

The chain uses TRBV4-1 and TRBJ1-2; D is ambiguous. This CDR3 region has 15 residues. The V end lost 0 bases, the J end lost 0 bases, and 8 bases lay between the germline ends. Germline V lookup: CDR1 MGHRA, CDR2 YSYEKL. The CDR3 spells CASSQEARPNYGYTF. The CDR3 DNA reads TGCGCCAGCAGCCAAGAGGCCAGGCCTAACTATGGCTACACCTTC.

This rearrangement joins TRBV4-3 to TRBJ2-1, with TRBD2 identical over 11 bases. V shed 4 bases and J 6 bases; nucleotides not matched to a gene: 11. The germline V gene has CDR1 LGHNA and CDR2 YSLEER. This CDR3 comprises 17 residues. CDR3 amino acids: CASSLFLAGGEGNEQFF. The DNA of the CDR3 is TGCGCCAGCAGCCTCTTTCTAGCGGGGGGCGAGGGCAATGAGCAGTTCTTC.

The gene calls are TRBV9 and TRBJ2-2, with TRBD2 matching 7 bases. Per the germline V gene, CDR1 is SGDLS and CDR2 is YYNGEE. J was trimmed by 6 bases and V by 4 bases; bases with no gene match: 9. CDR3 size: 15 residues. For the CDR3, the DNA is TGTGCCAGCAGCAGGGAGGGAATTAGGGCCGGGGAGCTGTTTTTT. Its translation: CASSREGIRAGELFF. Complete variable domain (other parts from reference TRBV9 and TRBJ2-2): DSGVTQTPKHLITATGQRVTLRCSPRSGDLSVYWYQQSLDQGLQFLIQYYNGEERAKGNILERFSAQQFPDLHSELNLSSLELGDSALYFCASSREGIRAGELFFGEGSRLTVL.

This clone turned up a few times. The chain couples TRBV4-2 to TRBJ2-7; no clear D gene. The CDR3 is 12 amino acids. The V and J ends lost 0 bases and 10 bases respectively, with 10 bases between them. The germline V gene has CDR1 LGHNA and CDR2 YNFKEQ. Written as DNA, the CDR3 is TGTGCCAGCAGCCAAGATAAGAGGATACAGTACTTC. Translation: CASSQDKRIQYF.

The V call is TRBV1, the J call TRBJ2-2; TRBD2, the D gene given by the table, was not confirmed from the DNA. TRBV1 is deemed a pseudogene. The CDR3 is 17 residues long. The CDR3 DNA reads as TGCACCAGCAGCCAAGATTGGTCGGGGACTCAAGCCGGGGAGCTGTTTTTT. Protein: CTSSQDWSGTQAGELFF.

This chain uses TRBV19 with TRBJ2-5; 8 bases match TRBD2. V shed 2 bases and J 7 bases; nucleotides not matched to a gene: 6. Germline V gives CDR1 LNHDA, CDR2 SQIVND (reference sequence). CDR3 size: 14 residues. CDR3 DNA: TGTGCCAGTAGTATAACGGGAGGGCCGGGGACCCAGTACTTC. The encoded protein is CASSITGGPGTQYF.

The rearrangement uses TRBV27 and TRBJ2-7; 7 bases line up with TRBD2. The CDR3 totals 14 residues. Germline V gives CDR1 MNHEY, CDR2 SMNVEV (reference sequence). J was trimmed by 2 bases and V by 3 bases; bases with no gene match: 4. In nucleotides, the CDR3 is TGTGCCAGCAGTTTGGCTAGCGGTCCCTACGAGCAGTACTTC. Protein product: CASSLASGPYEQYF.

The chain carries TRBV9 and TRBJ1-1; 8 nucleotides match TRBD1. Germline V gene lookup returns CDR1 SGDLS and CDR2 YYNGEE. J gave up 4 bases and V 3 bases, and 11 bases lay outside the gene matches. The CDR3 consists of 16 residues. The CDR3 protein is CASSAPGTGVATEAFF. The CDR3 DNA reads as TGTGCCAGCAGCGCACCCGGGACAGGAGTTGCCACTGAAGCTTTCTTT.

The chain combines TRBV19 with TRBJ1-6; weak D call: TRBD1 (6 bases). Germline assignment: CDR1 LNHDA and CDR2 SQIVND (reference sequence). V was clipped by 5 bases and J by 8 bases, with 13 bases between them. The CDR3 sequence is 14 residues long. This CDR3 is CASSSGRGDSPLHF. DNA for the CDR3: TGTGCCAGTAGTTCCGGCAGGGGAGATTCACCCCTCCACTTT.

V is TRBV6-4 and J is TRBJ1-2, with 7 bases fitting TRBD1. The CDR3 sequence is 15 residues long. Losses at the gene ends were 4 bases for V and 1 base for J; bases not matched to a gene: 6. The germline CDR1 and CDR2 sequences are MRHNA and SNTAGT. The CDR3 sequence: CASSVTGVNNYGYTF. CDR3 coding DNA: TGTGCCAGCAGTGTCACAGGGGTGAATAACTATGGCTACACCTTC.

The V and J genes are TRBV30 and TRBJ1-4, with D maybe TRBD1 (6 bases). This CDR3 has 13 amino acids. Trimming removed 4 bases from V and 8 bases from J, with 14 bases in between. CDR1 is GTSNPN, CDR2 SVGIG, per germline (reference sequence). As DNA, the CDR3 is TGTGCCTGGACCCCAGGGGACGAGGAAAAACTGTTTTTT. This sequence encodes CAWTPGDEEKLFF.